The sequence of this T cell receptor (beta chain) was determined in a study of T cells after yellow fever vaccination. Overall study: The SMART-Seq v4 Ultra Low Input method served to prepare the low-cell-number fractions. General study findings and limits: Of the clonotypes, a small share occurred in both CD4 and CD8 compartments. Primary-vaccination clones mostly resurfaced post-booster (just under 98% CD4, around 88% CD8).

This clonotype was counted only a few times. The antigen remains undetermined. Conversion of TCR transcripts into cDNA relied on 5'RACE template switching, which added a universal primer site and UMIs. TCRdb processed the 5' RACE reads anew with MiXCR; each CDR3 protein has one entry. The sample lists 250,000 to 400,000 distinct CDR3 sequences; over 4% were seen once. Germline values: CDR1 SEHNR, CDR2 FQNEAQ (reference sequence). Trimming removed 5 bases from V and 7 bases from J; junction bases left unmatched: 6. The CDR3 extends over 14 amino acids. This chain links TRBV7-9 with TRBJ1-4; 8 bases map to TRBD1. The starting material was PBMCs, obtained 5 days after the yellow fever booster vaccination. The sequence was obtained from a man aged 18 to 30 who received the YFV17D yellow fever vaccine. Here the CDR3 DNA reads TGTGCCAGCAGCCCGACAGGGGCGTTTGAAAAACTGTTTTTT. Protein: CASSPTGAFEKLFF.